The 16 T cell receptor beta chains presented below share a single source sample, sequenced in a study of regulatory T cells. The PCR used 52 TRBV and 13 TRBJ primers. This table comes from immunoSEQ multiplex PCR, and its TCRdb copy is limited to in-frame clones, with some not included. The sample has under 35,000 clones; more than 85% are singletons. Study results and caveats: In CD3G-deficient patients, conventional CD4+ T cells were enriched for hydrophobic CDR3 residues at positions 6 and 7.

Antigens for these TCRs are unknown. What was sequenced was conventional CD4+ T cells sorted from blood. The receptor set was obtained from a child aged 2 to 15 with CD3G deficiency.

V is TRBV28 and J is TRBJ2-7, with 11 bases lining up with TRBD1. This CDR3 contains 14 residues. Trimming cost V 4 bases and J 7 bases; bases outside gene matches: 6. CDR1 MDHEN and CDR2 SYDVKM come from the germline V gene. In DNA, the CDR3 is TGTGCCAGCAGTTCGCCCGGGACAGGGGGTGAGCAGTACTTC. This encodes CASSSPGTGGEQYF.

This clone came up once. The chain couples TRBV10-3 to TRBJ1-2; tentatively, D is TRBD1 (5 bases). The germline V and J ends were trimmed by 10 bases and 3 bases, with 15 bases remaining between them. Germline CDR1 ENHRY, CDR2 SYGVKD. CDR3 length: 13 amino acids. The CDR3: CASRRGRDYGYTF. The CDR3 DNA follows: TGTGCCAGCCGGCGGGGGAGGGACTATGGCTACACCTTC.

This clone has a single count. V usage is TRBV28 and J usage is TRBJ2-1; possible D gene TRBD1, 5 bases. CDR1 is MDHEN, CDR2 SYDVKM, per germline. This CDR3 is built from 13 residues. V lost 6 bases and J lost 6, with 12 bases in between. DNA of the CDR3: TGTGCCAGCAGCCCAGGGTTTGGCAATGAGCAGTTCTTC. Protein: CASSPGFGNEQFF.

The chain is built from TRBV10-3 and TRBJ2-5, with D unresolved. This CDR3 is built from 14 residues. V shed 0 bases and J shed 5 bases, with 10 bases lying between them. Germline V lookup: CDR1 ENHRY, CDR2 SYGVKD. CDR3 nucleotides: TGTGCCATCAGTGAGTCGTCGAACACGGAGACCCAGTACTTC. It encodes CAISESSNTETQYF.

J is TRBJ2-1 and V is TRBV28; 9 nucleotides line up with TRBD1. The CDR3 runs to 15 residues. CDR1 and CDR2 (germline): MDHEN, SYDVKM. V shed 2 bases, J shed 3 bases, and the junction held 2 bases outside the gene matches. The CDR3 sequence: CASSLMDRGYNEQFF. The CDR3 DNA reads as TGTGCCAGCAGTTTAATGGACAGGGGCTACAATGAGCAGTTCTTC.

The chain carries TRBV7-9 and TRBJ2-1, with 10 nucleotides matching TRBD2. The CDR3 consists of 15 residues. CDR1 SEHNR and CDR2 FQNEAQ come from the germline V gene (reference sequence). Trimming cost V 4 bases and J 5 bases; bases outside gene matches: 5. The CDR3, as DNA: TGTGCCAGCAGCTCTGGACTAGCGGAAAACAATGAGCAGTTCTTC. It translates to CASSSGLAENNEQFF. Supplemented by reference TRBV7-9 and TRBJ2-1, the full variable domain reads DTGVSQNPRHKITKRGQNVTFRCDPISEHNRLYWYRQTLGQGPEFLTYFQNEAQLEKSRLLSDRFSAERPKGSFSTLEIQRTEQGDSAMYLCASSSGLAENNEQFFGPGTRLTVL.

This clone came up a few times. The chain couples TRBV28 to TRBJ1-5; D not certain. V was shortened by 5 bases and J by 4 bases, with 6 bases between the two germline ends. The CDR3 extends over 12 amino acids. Germline-derived CDR1 and CDR2 are MDHEN and SYDVKM. This chain's CDR3 is CASSRTNQPQHF. The CDR3 DNA follows: TGTGCCAGCAGTCGGACGAATCAGCCCCAGCATTTT.

The genes are TRBV13 and TRBJ2-3, with 7 nucleotides matching TRBD2. The V gene's germline CDR1 is PRHDT and CDR2 FYEKMQ (reference sequence). This CDR3 has 13 amino acids. Trimming took 3 bases from V and 7 from J; bases not matched to a gene: 4. The chain's CDR3 is CASSLGGRHTQYF. For the CDR3, the DNA is TGTGCCAGCAGCTTGGGAGGGAGACATACGCAGTATTTT.

This clone appeared a few times. The chain carries TRBV6-1 and TRBJ1-5; D unresolved. V lost 6 bases and J 1 base, leaving 10 bases between the germline ends. Germline CDR1 is MNHNS and CDR2 is SASEGT. The CDR3 is 14 amino acids. The CDR3 nucleotides are TGTGCCAGCAGGCTCGGAGCGAGCAATCAGCCCCAGCATTTT. It specifies CASRLGASNQPQHF.

In its sample, this clone was seen a few times. This chain connects TRBV5-1 to TRBJ2-3; 8 bases are shared with TRBD2. The ends lost 4 bases at V and 6 bases at J; junction bases unmatched: 7. Germline V CDR1 and CDR2: SGHRS, YFSETQ. CDR3 length equals 14 residues. For the CDR3, the DNA is TGCGCCAGCAGCCCCGGACTAGCACACGATACGCAGTATTTT. The encoded protein is CASSPGLAHDTQYF.

The rearrangement links TRBV28 to TRBJ2-3; 8 positions match TRBD2. Germline assignment: CDR1 MDHEN and CDR2 SYDVKM. The CDR3 is 14 residues long. Trimming cost V 3 bases and J 7 bases; bases outside gene matches: 6. The CDR3 region has the DNA TGTGCCAGCAGTTTTGCGGGAGGCTCCCATACGCAGTATTTT. Translated, it gives CASSFAGGSHTQYF.

The V call is TRBV7-8, the J call TRBJ2-2, with D perhaps TRBD2 (6 bases). Germline CDR1 reads SGHVS; CDR2 reads FQNEAQ. V gave up 5 bases and J gave up 6 bases, with 19 bases separating them. The CDR3 spans 16 residues. The CDR3 protein is CASSRLGGRISGELFF. CDR3 in DNA: TGTGCCAGCAGCCGGCTTGGGGGGAGAATTTCCGGGGAGCTGTTTTTT.

This chain joins TRBV6-6 and TRBJ2-7, with D perhaps matching TRBD2 (6 bases). Germline CDR1 is MNHNY and CDR2 is SVGAGI (reference sequence). Trimming stripped 2 bases from V and 4 bases from J, with 9 bases between. The CDR3 consists of 13 residues. CDR3 DNA sequence: TGTGCCAGCAGTTACCGCAGCGGGTACGAGCAGTACTTC. It codes for CASSYRSGYEQYF.

The CDR3 nucleotides are TGCGCCAGCAGCTTTGTCGGCCTAAACACAGATACGCAGTATTTT. Translating it yields CASSFVGLNTDTQYF. The V call is TRBV5-1, the J call TRBJ2-3; unclear D gene. Germline lookup yields CDR1 SGHRS and CDR2 YFSETQ. Trimming pared 2 bases from V and 2 bases from J, leaving 12 bases between. The length of the CDR3 is 15 residues.

The V gene is TRBV28, the J gene TRBJ2-6; 8 positions match TRBD1. Germline V gives CDR1 MDHEN, CDR2 SYDVKM. The CDR3 sequence is 18 residues long. V lost 6 bases to trimming and J lost 0 bases; unmatched junction nucleotides: 10. CDR3 amino acids: CASRPRDRTFSGANVLTF. The DNA for the CDR3 is TGTGCCAGCAGACCTAGGGACAGGACCTTCTCTGGGGCCAACGTCCTGACTTTC.

The chain is built from TRBV10-3 and TRBJ1-2, with 7 bases fitting TRBD1. The CDR3 spans 14 residues. The junction had 10 bases not matched to a gene; V was cut back by 4 bases and J by 8 bases. Germline assignment: CDR1 ENHRY and CDR2 SYGVKD. The CDR3 DNA reads as TGTGCCATCAGTGGACAGGGTGTGGTCGGAGGCTACACCTTC. It yields the protein CAISGQGVVGGYTF.